A selection of T cell receptor beta chains follows, all from one sample in a study of PD-1 blockade in classical Hodgkin lymphoma. Clones were sequenced by immunoSEQ multiplex PCR, and TCRdb holds only the in-frame ones, with some missing. This table holds 25,000 to 35,000 clones, 65% to 75% found once. Sequenced here: peripheral blood mononuclear cells (PBMCs), sampled before the second cycle of nivolumab. The receptors shown here come from a human donor with classical Hodgkin lymphoma. CDR3s include the opening cysteine and the closing phenylalanine or tryptophan. A D gene is named only where the DNA matches it firmly. Size is stated for part of the rows, as once, few or many counts, or as a class when the clone is expanded.

J	V	size	D	CDR3	DNA
TRBJ1-1	TRBV18	NA	TRBD1	CASSPAGGFISEAFF	TGTGCCAGCTCACCGGCAGGGGGGTTTATTTCTGAAGCTTTCTTT
TRBJ1-1	TRBV28	NA	NA	CASSPPPTGGTEAFF	TGTGCCAGCAGTCCCCCCCCCACGGGGGGCACTGAAGCTTTCTTT
TRBJ1-4	TRBV29-1	NA	TRBD1	CSVMTGGEKLFF	TGCAGCGTTATGACAGGGGGAGAAAAACTGTTTTTT
TRBJ1-3	TRBV19	NA	TRBD1	CASSPFLTGGFSNTIYF	TGTGCCAGTAGCCCTTTTCTGACAGGGGGATTTTCAAACACCATATATTTT
TRBJ2-7	TRBV6-1	NA	TRBD1	CASIRQGGFSEQYF	TGTGCCAGCATAAGACAGGGGGGTTTTTCGGAGCAGTACTTC
TRBJ2-3	TRBV5-1	NA	TRBD2	CASKLAGGPTDTQYF	TGCGCCAGCAAACTAGCGGGAGGGCCGACAGATACGCAGTATTTT
TRBJ1-1	TRBV7-8	NA	NA	CASSLGIGPTEAFF	TGTGCCAGCAGCTTAGGGATAGGTCCCACTGAAGCTTTCTTT
TRBJ2-7	TRBV10-3	many	TRBD1	CAISAGQGIYEQYF	TGTGCCATCAGCGCTGGACAGGGTATCTACGAGCAGTACTTC
TRBJ2-2	TRBV2	NA	NA	CASTKVSGRTGELFF	TGTGCCAGCACGAAGGTCTCGGGGAGGACCGGGGAGCTGTTTTTT
TRBJ2-5	TRBV28	NA	NA	CASTHQETQYF	TGTGCCAGCACCCACCAAGAGACCCAGTACTTC
TRBJ1-3	TRBV7-9	once	NA	CASSLAGGNTIYF	TGTGCCAGCAGCTTAGCAGGAGGAAACACCATATATTTT
TRBJ2-5	TRBV6-5	large	NA	CASSYSGGPETQYF	TGTGCCAGCAGTTACTCTGGGGGTCCGGAGACCCAGTACTTC
TRBJ2-1	TRBV19	NA	NA	CASSFLENEQFF	TGTGCCAGTAGCTTTTTGGAAAATGAGCAGTTCTTC
TRBJ2-7	TRBV5-3	few	NA	CASSLEDAYEQYF	TGTGCCAGCAGCTTGGAAGATGCCTACGAGCAGTACTTC
TRBJ1-5	TRBV30	NA	NA	CAWSRDPWGNQPQHF	TGTGCCTGGAGCAGGGATCCATGGGGCAATCAGCCCCAGCATTTT
TRBJ1-2	TRBV28	NA	NA	CASSLLGGYGYTF	TGTGCCAGCAGTTTATTGGGGGGGTATGGCTACACCTTC
TRBJ2-2	TRBV5-1	NA	TRBD2	CASSLFQLAGGSNTGELFF	TGCGCCAGCAGCTTGTTTCAACTAGCGGGGGGTTCGAACACCGGGGAGCTGTTTTTT
TRBJ2-1	TRBV11-1	NA	TRBD2	CASSAGTSGVGEQFF	TGTGCCAGCAGCGCCGGGACTAGCGGCGTCGGTGAGCAGTTCTTC
TRBJ2-1	TRBV7-2	few	NA	CASSLASGSSYNEQFF	TGTGCCAGCAGCTTAGCGTCCGGGTCCTCCTACAATGAGCAGTTCTTC
TRBJ2-7	TRBV7-2	NA	NA	CASSFSLTSSYEQYF	TGTGCCAGCAGCTTTTCACTGACGAGCTCCTACGAGCAGTACTTC
TRBJ1-1	TRBV28	NA	NA	CASSSYRMTADTEAFF	TGTGCCAGCAGTTCATATCGAATGACAGCCGACACTGAAGCTTTCTTT
TRBJ1-3	TRBV19	few	NA	CASSIRGSGNTIYF	TGTGCCAGTAGTATCAGGGGCTCTGGAAACACCATATATTTT
TRBJ1-3	TRBV19	NA	NA	CASSILTDLSGNTIYF	TGTGCCAGTAGTATACTTACAGACCTCTCTGGAAACACCATATATTTT
TRBJ1-1	TRBV6-1	NA	NA	CASRIEALTEAFF	TGTGCCAGCAGAATAGAGGCTTTAACTGAAGCTTTCTTT
TRBJ1-4	TRBV2	NA	NA	CASSEYRTATNEKLFF	TGTGCCAGCAGTGAATACAGGACCGCAACTAATGAAAAACTGTTTTTT
TRBJ2-6	TRBV19	NA	NA	CASRRTSTGSGSGANVLTF	TGTGCCAGTAGGCGAACCTCGACAGGCTCTGGCTCTGGGGCCAACGTCCTGACTTTC
TRBJ2-3	TRBV19	NA	TRBD2	CASSMMASGKDTQYF	TGTGCCAGTAGTATGATGGCTAGCGGGAAGGATACGCAGTATTTT
TRBJ1-6	TRBV5-4	NA	NA	CASSQDPGPGNSPLHF	TGTGCCAGCAGCCAAGACCCTGGGCCCGGGAATTCACCCCTCCACTTT
TRBJ1-3	TRBV2	NA	NA	CASSEFIVSGNTIYF	TGTGCCAGCAGTGAATTTATCGTCAGTGGAAACACCATATATTTT
TRBJ2-3	TRBV9	NA	TRBD2	CASSLGLAGGGDTQYF	TGTGCCAGCAGCCTAGGGTTAGCGGGGGGAGGAGATACGCAGTATTTT
TRBJ2-7	TRBV19	NA	NA	CASRKDSSYEQYF	TGTGCCAGTAGAAAGGACAGCTCCTACGAGCAGTACTTC
TRBJ1-3	TRBV10-1	NA	NA	CASSDRGSGNTIYF	TGCGCCAGCAGTGATCGAGGCTCTGGAAACACCATATATTTT
TRBJ2-5	TRBV19	NA	NA	CASSNFRRRLDFQETQYF	TGTGCCAGTAGTAATTTTCGGAGGAGGCTAGATTTCCAAGAGACCCAGTACTTC
TRBJ2-3	TRBV18	NA	TRBD1	CASSGTGNTDTQYF	TGTGCCAGCTCCGGGACAGGAAACACAGATACGCAGTATTTT
TRBJ2-5	TRBV29-1	NA	NA	CSVDYGSGETQYF	TGCAGCGTTGATTATGGATCAGGGGAGACCCAGTACTTC
TRBJ1-1	TRBV6-1	NA	NA	CASSETPSVIMNTEAFF	TGTGCCAGCAGTGAAACCCCTTCGGTAATCATGAACACTGAAGCTTTCTTT
TRBJ1-6	TRBV19	NA	NA	CASSMNRGLNSPLHF	TGTGCCAGTAGTATGAATCGGGGTCTGAATTCACCCCTCCACTTT
TRBJ1-2	TRBV19	NA	TRBD1	CASSIPGQGFYGYTF	TGTGCCAGTAGTATCCCGGGACAGGGGTTCTATGGCTACACCTTC
TRBJ1-2	TRBV5-1	NA	NA	CASSLGPLAHYGYTF	TGTGCCAGCAGCTTGGGCCCTCTTGCCCACTATGGCTACACCTTC
TRBJ2-6	TRBV25-1	NA	NA	CASGQSSGANVLTF	TGTGCCAGCGGGCAGAGCTCTGGGGCCAACGTCCTGACTTTC
TRBJ2-1	TRBV19	NA	NA	CASSRLSNEQFF	TGTGCCAGTAGCAGACTTTCGAATGAGCAGTTCTTC
TRBJ2-7	TRBV6-1	NA	NA	CASSAPRVEQYF	TGTGCCAGCAGTGCCCCCAGGGTCGAGCAGTACTTC
TRBJ2-1	TRBV6-5	NA	TRBD2	CASSYSLAGLVQFF	TGTGCCAGCAGTTACTCACTAGCGGGACTGGTGCAGTTCTTC
TRBJ2-3	TRBV29-1	NA	NA	CSVLRQVNTDTQYF	TGCAGCGTACTTAGACAGGTGAACACAGATACGCAGTATTTT
TRBJ2-3	TRBV5-4	NA	TRBD1	CASSQTPQGAGTDTQYF	TGCGCCAGCAGCCAAACCCCACAGGGGGCAGGCACAGATACGCAGTATTTT
TRBJ2-7	TRBV30	NA	TRBD1	CAWREGQSYEQYF	TGTGCCTGGAGAGAGGGACAGTCCTACGAGCAGTACTTC
TRBJ2-5	TRBV19	NA	NA	CASSIARGETQYF	TGTGCCAGTAGTATAGCCCGGGGGGAGACCCAGTACTTC
TRBJ2-3	TRBV11-3	NA	NA	CASSYRALSTDTQYF	TGTGCCAGCAGCTACCGGGCCCTCAGCACAGATACGCAGTATTTT
TRBJ2-5	TRBV6-4	NA	TRBD1	CASSDSHCEGAQETQYF	TGTGCCAGCAGTGACTCTCATTGTGAGGGGGCCCAAGAGACCCAGTACTTC
TRBJ2-6	TRBV27	NA	NA	CASSFSQLSGANVLTF	TGTGCCAGCAGTTTTTCCCAACTCTCTGGGGCCAACGTCCTGACTTTC
TRBJ1-1	TRBV25-1	NA	NA	CASMGRTLRTEAFF	TGTGCCAGCATGGGGAGGACCCTGAGGACTGAAGCTTTCTTT
TRBJ2-1	TRBV28	few	TRBD2	CASSFVGLARFF	TGTGCCAGCAGTTTTGTCGGACTAGCTCGGTTCTTC
TRBJ2-3	TRBV19	NA	NA	CASSIASGYMDTQYF	TGTGCCAGTAGTATAGCTTCGGGGTACATGGATACGCAGTATTTT